This T cell receptor beta chain came from a study of blood T cell repertoires in COVID-19. The CDR3 runs to 13 residues. CDR1 is SGHTA and CDR2 is FQGNSA in the germline V gene. The V and J ends lost 6 bases and 3 bases, in that order; junction bases with no gene match: 3. The assay was immunoSEQ multiplex PCR, and TCRdb's table has in-frame clones only and misses some. The data show 150,000 to 200,000 clones, about 76% seen once. This chain uses TRBV7-2 with TRBJ2-5, with TRBD2 matching 8 bases. The origin of this receptor is a woman between 50 and 59 years old with active or convalescent COVID-19. Sequencing was done on a sample of peripheral blood. DNA of the CDR3: TGTGCCAGCAGTCTAGCGGGTAAAGAGACCCAGTACTTC. As protein: CASSLAGKETQYF. Full variable domain (rest looked up from reference TRBV7-2 and TRBJ2-5): GAGVSQSPSNKVTEKGKDVELRCDPISGHTALYWYRQSLGQGLEFLIYFQGNSAPDKSGLPSDRFSAERTGGSVSTLTIQRTQQEDSAVYLCASSLAGKETQYFGPGTRLLVL.